At least ten counts were recorded for the clone carrying this TCR beta chain. Its antigen is currently unknown. Exclusion criteria comprised uncontrolled infection, other autoimmune disease, pregnancy or lactation. The CDR3 regions of TCR beta were amplified from RNA transcripts. Initially, a first-round RT-PCR of the TCR CDR3 employed the HTBI primer set. One entry per CDR3 protein, called by TCRdb with MiXCR from the multiplex PCR reads. The sample carries 500,000 or so distinct CDR3 sequences, 15% to 20% recorded once. This entry comes from a study of T cells in Graves' hyperthyroidism and ophthalmopathy. The J segment lost 9 bases and the V segment lost 5 bases, leaving 10 bases of the junction unmatched. Germline CDR1 reads MDHEN; CDR2 reads SYDVKM. The CDR3 loop spans 15 amino acids. General observations from the study: Among thyroid clonotypes expanded above 0.001, most also appeared in blood.

The chain recombines TRBV28 with TRBJ2-1; 10 bases agree with TRBD2. The clonotype was recovered from a woman aged 18-30 years with Graves' ophthalmopathy. Material: blood. The CDR3: CASSKPGLASFEQFF. DNA for the CDR3: TGTGCCAGCAGTAAACCGGGACTAGCGAGTTTTGAGCAGTTCTTC.